These 21 T cell receptor beta chains were all obtained from the same sample, sequenced in a study of T cell repertoires in cytomegalovirus infection (dated 2019 in TCRdb). Sequencing used an Illumina HiSeq 1500. The public reads were quality trimmed at Q25 with fastp and then assembled into clones with MiXCR by TCRdb, keeping productive beta chains. Each record represents a unique CDR3 protein, reported with the most common genes and DNA among its rows. This sample lists hundreds of thousands of distinct CDR3 sequences; over 7.5% were detected once. The top ten clones comprise about 4.5% of the sample. Input material: PBMCs. The receptor source for this set is a human donor in good health (CMV status not recorded). Some clones in this sample may be carry-over from other donors' samples.

This clonotype was detected only a few times. The gene calls are TRBV7-4 and TRBJ2-7, with TRBD2 matching 9 bases. Germline loops: CDR1 SGHVT, CDR2 SQSDAQ. Unmatched junction bases numbered 8, after V lost 6 bases and J lost 2 bases. The CDR3 contains 15 residues. The CDR3 protein is CASSLSGSPTYEQYF. As DNA, the CDR3 is TGTGCCAGCAGTCTTAGCGGGAGCCCCACCTACGAGCAGTACTTC.

This clonotype was counted ten times or more. V usage is TRBV7-2 and J usage is TRBJ1-1; TRBD1 matches at 9 bases. After removal of 2 bases from V and 3 bases from J, the junction contained 4 bases not matched to a gene. CDR3 size: 15 residues. Per the germline V gene, CDR1 is SGHTA and CDR2 is FQGNSA. In nucleotides, the CDR3 is TGTGCCAGCAGCTTAATTTGGACAGGGGACACTGAAGCTTTCTTT. It is translated as CASSLIWTGDTEAFF. Combining the CDR3 with reference TRBV7-2 and TRBJ1-1 gives the whole variable domain GAGVSQSPSNKVTEKGKDVELRCDPISGHTALYWYRQSLGQGLEFLIYFQGNSAPDKSGLPSDRFSAERTGGSVSTLTIQRTQQEDSAVYLCASSLIWTGDTEAFFGQGTRLTVV.

This clonotype came up many times. The chain recombines TRBV7-8 with TRBJ2-1; tentative D call: TRBD2 (5 bases). CDR1 is SGHVS, CDR2 FQNEAQ, per germline. The CDR3 has 15 residues. V was pared by 2 bases and J by 4 bases, with 12 bases between. This CDR3 reads CASSLRETRYNEQFF. In DNA, the CDR3 is TGTGCCAGCAGCTTAAGGGAGACGAGATACAATGAGCAGTTCTTC.

The chain has TRBV6-2 or TRBV6-3 and TRBJ2-1, with D tentatively TRBD2 (5 bases). This CDR3 is built from 17 residues. V was clipped by 2 bases and J by 3 bases, with 17 bases between them. Germline V gene sequence: CDR1 MNHEY, CDR2 SVGEGT. The CDR3 coding sequence is TGTGCCAGCAGTTACGGAGGTGCGGCCAAAGACTACAATGAGCAGTTCTTC. Protein sequence: CASSYGGAAKDYNEQFF.

This clonotype came up many times. The chain employs TRBV7-2 and TRBJ2-1; 7 bases map to TRBD2. The V gene's germline CDR1 is SGHTA and CDR2 FQGNSA. V shed 4 bases and J 4 bases; nucleotides not matched to a gene: 7. There are 15 residues in the CDR3. For the CDR3, the DNA is TGTGCCAGCAGCTGGGGGGGAGCGGGGTACAATGAGCAGTTCTTC. This translates into CASSWGGAGYNEQFF.

V usage is TRBV29-1 and J usage is TRBJ1-5; 9 bases fit TRBD1. With V trimmed by 7 bases and J by 6 bases, 10 bases remained unmatched. This CDR3 spans 14 amino acids. Per germline, CDR1 SQVTM and CDR2 ANQGSEA. CDR3 protein: CSAKTGGDGQPQHF. The CDR3 DNA reads TGCAGCGCCAAAACAGGGGGCGATGGTCAGCCCCAGCATTTT.

There are many counts of this clonotype. The rearrangement uses TRBV7-6 and TRBJ2-5; TRBD1 might be the D (7 bases). CDR1 SGHVS and CDR2 FNYEAQ come from the germline V gene. V lost 3 bases and J lost 1, with 12 bases in between. The CDR3 is 15 amino acids. DNA for the CDR3: TGTGCCAGCAGCTTCGCGGGACAGTTCCAAGAGACCCAGTACTTC. Translated, it gives CASSFAGQFQETQYF.

This CDR3 reads CASRPAGTENSPLHF. The CDR3 region has the DNA TGTGCCAGCAGACCCGCCGGGACAGAAAATTCACCCCTCCACTTT. The genes are TRBV7-3 and TRBJ1-6; 7 nucleotides agree with TRBD1. The V gene end was trimmed by 6 bases and the J gene end by 7 bases; junction bases not matched to a gene: 9. This CDR3 spans 15 amino acids. The germline gives CDR1 SGHTA, CDR2 FQGTGA.

This clonotype was recorded many times. The V call is TRBV7-2, the J call TRBJ2-7; TRBD2 agrees at 8 bases. V shed 5 bases, J shed 7 bases, and the junction held 13 bases outside the gene matches. The germline V gene has CDR1 SGHTA and CDR2 FQGNSA. The CDR3 totals 15 residues. The CDR3 spells CASSPYRGGNEEQYF. CDR3 DNA sequence: TGTGCCAGCAGCCCTTATCGGGGGGGTAATGAGGAGCAGTACTTC. The full variable domain, in which reference TRBV7-2 and TRBJ2-7 provide the parts outside the CDR3, is GAGVSQSPSNKVTEKGKDVELRCDPISGHTALYWYRQSLGQGLEFLIYFQGNSAPDKSGLPSDRFSAERTGGSVSTLTIQRTQQEDSAVYLCASSPYRGGNEEQYFGPGTRLTVT.

At least ten counts were recorded for this clonotype. The chain carries TRBV11-3 and TRBJ2-3; no firm D call. CDR3 length: 14 amino acids. CDR1 and CDR2 (germline): SGHNT, YENEEA. V was shortened by 5 bases and J by 2 bases, with 11 bases between the two germline ends. In DNA form, the CDR3 reads TGTGCCAGCAGCCCTGCTAAGCCCACAGATACGCAGTATTTT. Amino acids: CASSPAKPTDTQYF.

In this sample, this clonotype turned up many times. V and J are TRBV7-9 and TRBJ2-7; D remains unclear. The CDR3 is 15 residues long. The germline V gene has CDR1 SEHNR and CDR2 FQNEAQ (reference sequence). Deletions cut 1 base from V and 1 base from J, with 11 bases between. CDR3 bases: TGTGCCAGCAGCTTAGATGGGTTGAGGTCCTACGAGCAGTACTTC. This encodes CASSLDGLRSYEQYF. Using reference TRBV7-9 and TRBJ2-7 for the parts outside the CDR3, the full variable domain is DTGVSQNPRHKITKRGQNVTFRCDPISEHNRLYWYRQTLGQGPEFLTYFQNEAQLEKSRLLSDRFSAERPKGSFSTLEIQRTEQGDSAMYLCASSLDGLRSYEQYFGPGTRLTVT.

In this sample, this clonotype turned up many times. The V call is TRBV28, the J call TRBJ2-2; D gene ambiguous. Germline V CDR1 and CDR2: MDHEN, SYDVKM. Trimming left V 7 bases short and J 3 bases short, with 6 bases between. This CDR3 has 12 amino acids. CDR3 coding DNA: TGTGCCAGCAAACGGCACACCGGGGAGCTGTTTTTT. It translates to CASKRHTGELFF.

This clonotype showed up many times. V gene TRBV4-3 combines with J gene TRBJ2-5; D is possibly TRBD1 or TRBD2 (6 bases each). V was shortened by 1 base and J by 4 bases, with 13 bases between the two germline ends. Germline lookup yields CDR1 LGHNA and CDR2 YSLEER. The CDR3 sequence is 15 residues long. Here the CDR3 DNA reads TGCGCCAGCAGCCAAGGAAGGGGGGTCGGAGAGACCCAGTACTTC. It yields the protein CASSQGRGVGETQYF.

This clonotype appeared a few times. The junction departs from the called germline gene at one end, perhaps through a read error. The chain combines TRBV20-1 with TRBJ2-5, with 12 bases fitting TRBD2. CDR1 DFQATT and CDR2 SNEGSKA come from the germline V gene (reference sequence). The CDR3 consists of 13 residues. As DNA, the CDR3 is TGCAGTTCTAGCGGGAGGGCCGGAGAGACCCAGTACTTC. This gives the protein CSSSGRAGETQYF.

The sample holds many counts of this clonotype. CDR3 DNA sequence: TGTGCCAGCAGTGACAGGGCCAACGAGCAGTACTTC. Encoded protein: CASSDRANEQYF. V is TRBV6-2 or TRBV6-3 and J is TRBJ2-7, with 7 bases fitting TRBD1. There are 12 residues in the CDR3. The trim removed 5 bases at V and 5 bases at J, leaving 3 bases unmatched. Germline V gene sequence: CDR1 MNHEY, CDR2 SVGEGT.

The V call is TRBV12-3 or TRBV12-4, the J call TRBJ1-3, with 8 bases aligning to TRBD1. Trimming cost V 3 bases and J 6 bases; bases outside gene matches: 10. The CDR3 length is 16 residues. CDR3 sequence (DNA): TGTGCCAGCAGTTTCAGTCAGGGGGCATTAGTAAACACCATATATTTT. Protein: CASSFSQGALVNTIYF.

The chain employs TRBV7-6 and TRBJ2-1, with 8 bases matching TRBD2. CDR3 length: 15 amino acids. Germline V gene sequence: CDR1 SGHVS, CDR2 FNYEAQ. Germline trimming cut 0 bases from V and 8 bases from J; bases unmatched to any gene: 6. DNA of the CDR3: TGTGCCAGCAGCTTAGCTCCGGGAGGGCCTTATGAGCAGTTCTTC. It yields the protein CASSLAPGGPYEQFF.

The genes are TRBV27 and TRBJ1-5; unclear D gene. V dropped 5 bases and J dropped 0 bases, with 14 bases sitting between them. CDR3 length equals 16 residues. CDR1 and CDR2 (germline): MNHEY, SMNVEV (reference sequence). The CDR3: CASSPTTMISNQPQHF. As DNA, the CDR3 is TGTGCCAGCAGTCCAACGACAATGATTAGCAATCAGCCCCAGCATTTT.

This clonotype was detected ten times or more. The chain combines TRBV7-2 with TRBJ1-3; 11 bases fit TRBD1. V gave up 5 bases and J gave up 0 bases; unmatched junction bases: 6. The CDR3 sequence is 17 residues long. Germline-derived CDR1 and CDR2 are SGHTA and FQGNSA. The CDR3 DNA sequence: TGTGCCAGCAGCCCCAGGACAGGGGGCTTCTCTGGAAACACCATATATTTT. This encodes CASSPRTGGFSGNTIYF.

As regards this clonotype: This could be a read error, since a much larger clone is one nucleotide away. The chain employs TRBV12-3 or TRBV12-4 and TRBJ2-1, with D perhaps matching TRBD1 (5 bases). Trimming took off 2 bases at V and 7 bases at J, with 12 bases between the two ends. This CDR3 comprises 14 residues. This CDR3 reads CASSLLGRANEQFF. The CDR3 nucleotides read TGTGCCAGCAGTTTATTGGGCAGGGCTAATGAGCAGTTCTTC.

This clonotype was detected a few times. The rearrangement uses TRBV7-6 and TRBJ2-7; the D gene is possibly TRBD1 (6 bases). Germline values: CDR1 SGHVS, CDR2 FNYEAQ. The CDR3 runs to 15 residues. The ends were cut back, 0 bases at V and 0 bases at J, with 9 bases in the middle. CDR3 protein: CASSLADSSSYEQYF. As DNA, the CDR3 is TGTGCCAGCAGCTTAGCGGACAGTAGCTCCTACGAGCAGTACTTC.